This T cell receptor beta chain emerged from a study of T cell responses to AZD1222 COVID-19 vaccine listed by TCRdb under 2021. For the study in its entirety: AZD1222 recipients with second doses at about 4 weeks or about 12 weeks were pooled, because spike-specific TCR depth and breadth did not differ between schedules. Trial participants were enrolled by age into 18-55, 56-69 and 70-plus year subgroups, with 148, 28 and 57 TCR-sequenced participants respectively. TCR sequencing was performed for 230 to 250 trial participants, of whom around 210 were given two doses of AZD1222 and some 25 were given two doses of MenACWY control vaccine.

The time point label here, explained by the study, means: baseline before first vaccination. Samples from vaccinated people were obtained from the UK trials COV001 and COV002, which included a single-blind randomized controlled phase 2/3 trial of AZD1222 (ChAdOx1 nCoV-19) in healthy adults. Trial participant PBMC samples were collected at day 0 and day 28 after the second dose for TCRbeta chain sequencing. The CDR3 regions of human TCRbeta chains were analyzed by immunosequencing. On the authors' methods: Repertoire TCRs were matched against a reference library of SARS-CoV-2-specific TCRs generated with the MIRA antigen-specificity platform. Breadth was defined as the fraction of unique TCRs that were SARS-CoV-2-associated, and depth was defined as the fraction of total T cells that were SARS-CoV-2-associated. Using the MIRA data, each spike-specific TCR was mapped to the spike region that the TCR reacts to and placed in a CD4 or CD8 class. Log10-transformed breadth and depth values were compared by one-way ANOVA with Sidak's multiple comparisons tests. The table was pulled from immuneACCESS by TCRdb, which kept in-frame rearrangements only. Such tables lose some clones; where checked, under half of the loss comes from unresolved V genes, and the rest has no known cause. V and J calls and clone size come straight from that table; D and trimming were deduced from the DNA. This sample comprises roughly 96,000 clones, roughly 90% of them detected only once. Together, the top ten hold roughly 2.7% of the sample.

Measured from the cysteine to the phenylalanine, the CDR3 is 16 residues long. This entry keeps only the CDR3 DNA: 48 bases, framed from base 1. V is clipped by 3 bases and J by 2 bases, and the sequence between their germline boundaries is 12 bases long. The CDR1 and CDR2 encoded by the germline V gene are SGDLS and YYNGEE. As for this clone: The antigen it recognizes is unknown. Within one base of it there is no much larger clone, and no base qualities were kept.

Study-wide conclusions, independent of this receptor: In the small 56-69-year group, the increase in depth fell short of significance, most likely because of low power. Only five to seven AZD1222 recipients were SARS-CoV-2 seropositive at baseline, limiting conclusions about previously exposed vaccinees. The vaccine-associated CD4 TCRs covered the entire spike protein, and the dominant responses fell in regions 160-218 and 743-854. A significant rise in spike-specific TCR breadth and depth was observed after two AZD1222 doses relative to day 0 and relative to MenACWY recipients. Participants were mostly white British, with more females than males. The authors suggested clonal diversity may have been underestimated. Reportedly, almost half of the unique spike-specific TCRs recognized epitopes lying outside the regions that are mutated in the B.1.351 and B.1.1.7 variants. Because no day 14 peak-response samples were available, the repertoires could be characterized only after the peak T cell response.

This clonotype was obtained from an adult in good health. Sequencing used peripheral blood, obtained on day 0 of AZD1222 vaccination. The receptor chain draws on TRBV9 and TRBJ1-6; perhaps TRBD1 is the D gene, with 6 bases matching. The CDR3 loop reads CASSAGTLPYNSPLHF. Here is the DNA: TGTGCCAGCAGCGCCGGGACACTACCCTATAATTCACCCCTCCACTTT.